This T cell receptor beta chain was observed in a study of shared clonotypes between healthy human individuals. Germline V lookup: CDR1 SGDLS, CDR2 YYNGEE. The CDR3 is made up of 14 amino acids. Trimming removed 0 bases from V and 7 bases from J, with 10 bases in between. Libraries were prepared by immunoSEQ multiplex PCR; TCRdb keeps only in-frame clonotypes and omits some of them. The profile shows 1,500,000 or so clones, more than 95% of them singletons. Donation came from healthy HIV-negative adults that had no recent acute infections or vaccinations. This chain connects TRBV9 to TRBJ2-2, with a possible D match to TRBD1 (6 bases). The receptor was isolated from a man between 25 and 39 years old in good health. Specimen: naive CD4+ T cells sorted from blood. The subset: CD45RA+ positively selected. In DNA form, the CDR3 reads TGTGCCAGCAGCGTAGGGGTAGGGGGCGGGGAGCTGTTTTTT. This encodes CASSVGVGGGELFF.